A selection of T cell receptor beta chains follows, all from one sample in a study of monozygotic twins with inflammatory bowel disease. With the 5' RACE reads reprocessed, TCRdb shows one record per CDR3 protein and no DNA. This specimen shows around 370,000 distinct CDR3 sequences; the ten leading clones hold 2.6%. The sequencing input was blood. The receptors were gathered from a human donor with ulcerative colitis or Crohn's disease, or a healthy co-twin of an affected twin (not recorded which). CDR3s include the opening cysteine and the closing phenylalanine or tryptophan. Fields, in order: J gene, V gene, CDR3 length, CDR3 protein.

j_gene: TRBJ2-5
v_gene: TRBV5-1
len: 16
CDR3aa: CASSASGTGKEDTQYF

j_gene: TRBJ1-6
v_gene: TRBV27
len: 14
CDR3aa: CASQERPAGSPLHF

j_gene: TRBJ2-1
v_gene: TRBV6-1
len: 15
CDR3aa: CASSEWGQGYNEQFF

j_gene: TRBJ1-1
v_gene: TRBV6-2/TRBV6-3
len: 15
CDR3aa: CASSTSTGGTPEAFF

j_gene: TRBJ1-1
v_gene: TRBV6-4
len: 13
CDR3aa: CASSEGQPSEAFF

j_gene: TRBJ2-5
v_gene: TRBV5-6
len: 13
CDR3aa: CASSLSLRETQYF

j_gene: TRBJ1-2
v_gene: TRBV5-6
len: 12
CDR3aa: CASSLGTNGYTF

j_gene: TRBJ2-5
v_gene: TRBV11-3
len: 15
CDR3aa: CASSSRLDKQETQYF

j_gene: TRBJ2-1
v_gene: TRBV4-3
len: 16
CDR3aa: CASSQGGQVISNEQFF

j_gene: TRBJ2-7
v_gene: TRBV29-1
len: 14
CDR3aa: CSGGQGGSTYEQYF

j_gene: TRBJ2-3
v_gene: TRBV29-1
len: 12
CDR3aa: CSVLTVSDTQYF